This passage covers 30 T cell receptor beta chains from one sample sequenced in a study of neurological immune-mediated disorders (dated by TCRdb to the late 2010s). The library was produced with 5' RACE. The sample was run on an Illumina HiSeq 2500. In-frame beta chains were kept once TCRdb had trimmed the public reads at Q25 with fastp and called clones with MiXCR. Rows matching on CDR3 protein sequence are summarized as one entry with the most common DNA and genes. This sample lists 120,000 or so distinct CDR3 sequences; around 3% were detected once. The leading ten clones occupy about 1.2% of the sample. Material: PBMCs. The receptor set was obtained from a woman in her twenties or thirties with multiple sclerosis.

This clonotype was counted many times. The rearrangement joins TRBV7-9 to TRBJ2-5; 8 bases are shared with TRBD1. Trimming took 5 bases from V and 4 from J; bases not matched to a gene: 6. This CDR3 is 14 amino acids long. The germline V gene has CDR1 SEHNR and CDR2 FQNEAQ (reference sequence). The CDR3 DNA reads as TGTGCCAGCAGCCTACAGGGGGACGGAGAGACCCAGTACTTC. It encodes CASSLQGDGETQYF.

This clonotype occurred a few times. The rearrangement uses TRBV2 and TRBJ2-1, with D possibly matching TRBD2 (6 bases). CDR1 SNHLY and CDR2 FYNNEI come from the germline V gene. Trimming removed 7 bases at V and 1 base at J, with 11 bases between. This CDR3 is 14 amino acids long. This CDR3 is CASNLDYSYNEQFF. CDR3 in DNA: TGTGCCAGCAACCTGGACTATTCCTACAATGAGCAGTTCTTC.

Many counts were recorded for this clonotype. J is TRBJ1-5 and V is TRBV5-1; 10 bases fit TRBD1. This CDR3 has 15 amino acids. Germline V gives CDR1 SGHRS, CDR2 YFSETQ. The V segment lost 4 bases and the J segment 2 bases; nucleotides outside the gene matches: 3. The CDR3 DNA sequence: TGCGCCAGCAGCGAGGGACAGGGGCGCAATCAGCCCCAGCATTTT. Its protein product is CASSEGQGRNQPQHF.

The sample holds a few counts of this clonotype. This rearrangement joins TRBV10-2 to TRBJ1-1; no firm D call. The ends were cut back, 9 bases at V and 12 bases at J, with 8 bases in the middle. CDR1 WSHSY and CDR2 SAAADI come from the germline V gene. There are 8 residues in the CDR3. The CDR3 DNA sequence: TGCGCCAGGTTGTGGACTTTCTTT. Protein: CARLWTFF.

This clonotype has at least ten counts. The V gene is TRBV9, the J gene TRBJ1-3; no firm D call. Germline V gene data show CDR1 as SGDLS and CDR2 as YYNGEE. Trimming pared 3 bases from V and 1 base from J, leaving 5 bases between. CDR3 length equals 13 residues. CDR3 loop: CASSAESGNTIYF. In nucleotides, the CDR3 is TGTGCCAGCAGCGCCGAATCTGGAAACACCATATATTTT.

A word on this clonotype: Germline is not matched at one junction end, which may reflect a read error. The rearrangement links TRBV19 to TRBJ2-5; unclear D gene. Germline CDR1 and CDR2: LNHDA and SQIVND (reference sequence). CDR3 length equals 13 residues. CDR3 nucleotide sequence: TGTGCCTGTAGTATCGGACCTGTGGAGACCCAGTACTTC. Translated: CACSIGPVETQYF.

In this sample, this clonotype turned up many times. V and J are TRBV5-1 and TRBJ2-3; D is perhaps TRBD2 (6 bases). This CDR3 region has 14 residues. The germline V gene has CDR1 SGHRS and CDR2 YFSETQ. V lost 0 bases to trimming and J lost 6 bases, with 11 bases between them. The CDR3 is CASSLALASDTQYF. The CDR3 DNA sequence: TGCGCCAGCAGCTTGGCTCTAGCGTCCGATACGCAGTATTTT.

This clonotype was seen ten or more times. Mismatch with germline at one junction end may stem from a read error. This sequence joins TRBV5-5 and TRBJ2-4; 8 nucleotides align to TRBD1. CDR1 and CDR2 (germline): SGHKS, YYEKEE (reference sequence). The CDR3 spans 12 residues. The CDR3 DNA reads as TGTGCCAGCAGCGCACCGGGACAGGCGCCCTTCTTC. It is translated as CASSAPGQAPFF.

This clonotype was counted ten times or more. This rearrangement joins TRBV6-5 to TRBJ1-2; TRBD1 matches 8 bases. The CDR3 runs 13 residues. Germline values: CDR1 MNHEY, CDR2 SVGAGI. Trimming cost V 5 bases and J 8 bases; bases outside gene matches: 7. The DNA of the CDR3 is TGTGCCAGCAGTCCACAGGGGGTTCAAGGCTACACCTTC. It encodes CASSPQGVQGYTF.

This clonotype was detected ten times or more. V gene TRBV20-1 combines with J gene TRBJ2-3, with 12 bases that match TRBD2. The V gene's germline CDR1 is DFQATT and CDR2 SNEGSKA (reference sequence). Trimming removed 6 bases from V and 6 bases from J; junction bases left unmatched: 7. This CDR3 spans 14 amino acids. CDR3 nucleotide sequence: TGCAGTGCCCAGGGACTAGCGGGCGCGGATACGCAGTATTTT. This sequence encodes CSAQGLAGADTQYF.

This clonotype was counted ten times or more. The genes are TRBV20-1 and TRBJ1-1, with TRBD1 as a possible D gene (5 bases). There are 15 residues in the CDR3. Germline V gene lookup returns CDR1 DFQATT and CDR2 SNEGSKA (reference sequence). With 0 bases removed from V and 2 bases from J, the gap between germline ends came to 13 bases. Here the CDR3 reads CSARENGAANTEAFF. CDR3 DNA sequence: TGCAGTGCTAGAGAAAACGGGGCAGCAAACACTGAAGCTTTCTTT.

The chain links TRBV6-6 to TRBJ1-4; D is perhaps TRBD1 (6 bases). In germline, CDR1 is MNHNY, CDR2 SVGAGI (reference sequence). The CDR3 length is 13 residues. V lost 8 bases and J 4 bases, leaving 11 bases between the germline ends. As DNA, the CDR3 is TGTGCCAGCGCCGGGGGCATTAATGAAAAACTGTTTTTT. As protein: CASAGGINEKLFF.

This clonotype appeared many times. The CDR3: CASRLWTANTEAFF. In DNA form, the CDR3 reads TGTGCCAGCAGGCTCTGGACAGCAAACACTGAAGCTTTCTTT. The genes are TRBV2 and TRBJ1-1; a possible D gene is TRBD1 (6 bases). From germline, CDR1 is SNHLY and CDR2 FYNNEI. The CDR3 is 14 residues long. Trimming took off 6 bases at V and 2 bases at J, with 13 bases between the two ends.

In its sample, this clonotype was seen many times. This chain joins TRBV6-2 or TRBV6-3 and TRBJ2-2; TRBD2 agrees at 9 bases. This CDR3 region has 17 residues. V shed 2 bases and J 4 bases; nucleotides not matched to a gene: 8. Germline CDR1 is MNHEY and CDR2 is SVGEGT. Here the CDR3 reads CASSYNLAGPITGELFF. The DNA for the CDR3 is TGTGCCAGCAGTTACAACCTAGCGGGGCCTATCACCGGGGAGCTGTTTTTT.

Many counts were recorded for this clonotype. The chain is built from TRBV7-9 and TRBJ2-7; D gene ambiguous. CDR1 is SEHNR, CDR2 FQNEAQ, per germline (reference sequence). There are 13 residues in the CDR3. V was cut by 4 bases and J by 6 bases, with 13 bases left in between. CDR3 sequence reads: CASSSPATLEQYF. CDR3 DNA: TGTGCCAGCAGCTCACCGGCTACCCTCGAGCAGTACTTC.

At least ten counts were recorded for this clonotype. The chain employs TRBV20-1 and TRBJ2-2, with 7 bases fitting TRBD2. V shed 3 bases, J shed 4 bases, and the junction held 5 bases outside the gene matches. The germline V gene has CDR1 DFQATT and CDR2 SNEGSKA (reference sequence). The CDR3 contains 14 residues. The CDR3 protein is CSARGGRGTGELFF. The DNA of the CDR3 is TGCAGTGCTAGGGGAGGGCGAGGCACCGGGGAGCTGTTTTTT.

In its sample, this clonotype was seen many times. An end of the junction does not agree with germline; a read error may underlie this. The chain couples TRBV7-6 to TRBJ1-6; D gene unclear. In germline, CDR1 is SGHVS, CDR2 FNYEAQ. The length of the CDR3 is 14 residues. CDR3 DNA: TGTGCCAGCAGCTCCGAAGGGTATAATTCAACCCTCAACTTT. This translates into CASSSEGYNSTLNF.

This clonotype was counted ten times or more. The rearrangement joins TRBV7-2 to TRBJ2-3; TRBD1 matches 10 bases. The CDR3 loop spans 15 amino acids. V lost 5 bases, J lost 4 bases, and 6 bases stayed unmatched. CDR1 and CDR2 from the germline V gene are SGHTA and FQGNSA. CDR3 protein: CASSPRTGGADTQYF. The CDR3 nucleotides are TGTGCCAGCAGCCCACGGACAGGGGGGGCAGATACGCAGTATTTT.

This clonotype was counted between two and nine times. V and J are TRBV24-1 and TRBJ2-1; D is undetermined. Germline V lookup: CDR1 KGHDR, CDR2 SFDVKD. The CDR3 totals 15 residues. The ends were cut back, 2 bases at V and 7 bases at J, with 14 bases in the middle. CDR3 sequence: CATSDSPGPINEQFF. The CDR3 nucleotides read TGTGCCACCAGTGATTCCCCCGGGCCGATTAATGAGCAGTTCTTC.

This clonotype was found many times. V is TRBV4-1 and J is TRBJ1-1, with D perhaps matching TRBD1 (6 bases). Trimming shortened V by 1 base and J by 3 bases, and 9 bases separated the two germline ends. Germline V gene lookup returns CDR1 MGHRA and CDR2 YSYEKL. This CDR3 has 14 residues. The CDR3 DNA reads as TGCGCCAGCAGCCAAGTACGACAGGACACTGAAGCTTTCTTT. It is translated as CASSQVRQDTEAFF.

This clonotype was recorded at least ten times. The rearrangement joins TRBV20-1 to TRBJ1-2, with D uncertain. The germline V gene encodes CDR1 DFQATT and CDR2 SNEGSKA (reference sequence). The CDR3 length is 12 residues. The V end was cut by 2 bases, the J end by 9 bases, with 13 bases between. CDR3 DNA sequence: TGCAGTGCTAGAAGGCTGGGCGGTAGCTACACCTTC. It specifies CSARRLGGSYTF.

This clonotype was detected many times. The rearrangement joins TRBV24-1 to TRBJ2-1; TRBD1 matches at 10 bases. CDR3 length: 16 amino acids. Germline V gene sequence: CDR1 KGHDR, CDR2 SFDVKD. Trimming at V came to 3 bases and at J to 11 bases, leaving 12 bases not matched to a gene. The CDR3 here is CATSDAGQGSKVQQFF. As DNA, the CDR3 is TGTGCCACCAGTGATGCGGGACAGGGGAGTAAAGTCCAGCAGTTCTTC.

In its sample, this clonotype was seen many times. V gene TRBV2 combines with J gene TRBJ2-7, with 12 bases fitting TRBD2. In germline, CDR1 is SNHLY, CDR2 FYNNEI. The CDR3 has 14 residues. V was pared by 7 bases and J by 5 bases, with 6 bases of the junction left unmatched. CDR3 in amino acids: CASTRLAGAHEQYF. The CDR3 nucleotides read TGTGCCAGCACAAGACTAGCGGGAGCCCACGAGCAGTACTTC.

This clonotype was picked up many times. This chain links TRBV5-4 with TRBJ1-1, with D perhaps TRBD1 (6 bases). The CDR3 extends over 15 amino acids. Trimming removed 0 bases from V and 0 bases from J, with 9 bases in between. Germline V gene data show CDR1 as SGHNT and CDR2 as YYREEE (reference sequence). CDR3 loop: CASSLGGDMNTEAFF. CDR3 DNA: TGTGCCAGCAGCTTGGGAGGGGACATGAACACTGAAGCTTTCTTT.

This clonotype appeared many times. The genes are TRBV3-1 and TRBJ1-5; a weak D match, TRBD1 (6 bases). CDR3 length equals 15 residues. V lost 0 bases, J lost 7 bases, and 13 bases lay in between. In germline, CDR1 is LGHDT, CDR2 YNNKEL (reference sequence). This chain's CDR3 is CASSQDTGSRQPQHF. CDR3 bases: TGTGCCAGCAGCCAAGATACAGGGAGCAGGCAGCCCCAGCATTTT.

This clonotype appeared many times. V and J are TRBV5-1 and TRBJ1-5; TRBD1 is a possible D gene (5 bases). The germline V gene encodes CDR1 SGHRS and CDR2 YFSETQ. Trimming took off 0 bases at V and 0 bases at J, with 7 bases between the two ends. The CDR3 sequence is 15 residues long. CDR3 amino acids: CASSLEGNSNQPQHF. The CDR3 nucleotides read TGCGCCAGCAGCTTGGAGGGGAATAGCAATCAGCCCCAGCATTTT.

This clonotype has at least ten counts. The V call is TRBV5-1, the J call TRBJ2-1, with D unclear. Germline assignment: CDR1 SGHRS and CDR2 YFSETQ. The CDR3 covers 13 residues. V was clipped by 2 bases and J by 8 bases, with 11 bases between them. The CDR3 DNA reads TGCGCCAGCAGCTTAGGGCTAGTCGATGAGCAGTTCTTC. Protein product: CASSLGLVDEQFF.

This clonotype showed up many times. The genes are TRBV5-1 and TRBJ1-1; possibly TRBD1 for D (6 bases). The CDR3 runs to 12 residues. Trimming took 0 bases from V and 9 from J, leaving 9 bases between them. Germline V gives CDR1 SGHRS, CDR2 YFSETQ. CDR3 residues: CASSLGGHQAFF. CDR3 DNA sequence: TGCGCCAGCAGCTTGGGGGGACATCAAGCTTTCTTT.

This clonotype was detected many times. The chain is built from TRBV27 and TRBJ1-4; D is possibly TRBD1 (6 bases). CDR1 is MNHEY and CDR2 is SMNVEV in the germline V gene (reference sequence). V was clipped by 6 bases and J by 3 bases, with 11 bases between them. CDR3 length equals 14 residues. CDR3 sequence (DNA): TGTGCCAGCAGCTCGACAGGTTCTAATGAAAAACTGTTTTTT. Residues: CASSSTGSNEKLFF.

The table lists this clonotype with a few counts. The CDR3 loop reads CSARSPLEGGNTIYF. In DNA form, the CDR3 reads TGCAGTGCTAGATCCCCTCTGGAGGGTGGAAACACCATATATTTT. V is TRBV20-1 and J is TRBJ1-3, with D hard to call. This CDR3 comprises 15 residues. The germline V gene has CDR1 DFQATT and CDR2 SNEGSKA (reference sequence). V lost 2 bases and J lost 3, with 14 bases in between.